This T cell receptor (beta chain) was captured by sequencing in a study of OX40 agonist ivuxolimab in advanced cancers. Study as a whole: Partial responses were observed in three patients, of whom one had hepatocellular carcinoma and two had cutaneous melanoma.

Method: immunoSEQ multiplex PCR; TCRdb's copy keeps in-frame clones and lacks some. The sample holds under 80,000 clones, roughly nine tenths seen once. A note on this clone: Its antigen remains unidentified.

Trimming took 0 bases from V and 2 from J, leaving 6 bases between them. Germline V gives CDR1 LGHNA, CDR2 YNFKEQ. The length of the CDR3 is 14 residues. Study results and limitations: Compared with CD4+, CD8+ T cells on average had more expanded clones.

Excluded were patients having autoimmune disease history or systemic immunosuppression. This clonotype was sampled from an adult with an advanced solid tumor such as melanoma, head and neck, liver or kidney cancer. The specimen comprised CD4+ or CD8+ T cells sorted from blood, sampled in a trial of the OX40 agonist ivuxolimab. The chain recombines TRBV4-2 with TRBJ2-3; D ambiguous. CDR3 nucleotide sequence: TGTGCCAGCAGCCAAGATAGCCCCACAGATACGCAGTATTTT. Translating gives CASSQDSPTDTQYF.